Listed below are T cell receptor beta chains from one sample, sequenced in a study of blood T cell repertoires in COVID-19. Generated by immunoSEQ multiplex PCR, the TCRdb table keeps only in-frame clones and is missing some. The table includes hundreds of thousands of clones, 88% detected once. The sequenced material came from PBMCs or T cells enriched from blood (not recorded which). The source is a woman in her 30s who had recovered from COVID-19. Both conserved end residues are part of each CDR3. D genes are given only for firm matches.

>TRBD2|TRBV18
CASSQGAGGTYEQYF
>TRBD1|TRBV7-2
CASSSGGQGIYTEAFF
>-|TRBV24-1
CATSDSSGYGYTF
>TRBD2|TRBV9
CASSGGTRGYNEQFF
>TRBD2|TRBV18
CASSPPTSGRYNEQFF
>TRBD1|TRBV6-5
CASSYRAWEDRAEQYF
>-|TRBV10-3
CAISQEEGYGYTF
>-|TRBV6-2/TRBV6-3
CASSNRVEYGYTF
>TRBD1|TRBV5-1
CASSLNRRQGARGYTF
>-|TRBV4-3
CASSQVMVEDYGYTF
>TRBD1|TRBV5-1
CASSLGQVAGYTF
>-|TRBV28
CASRVRRTVGGNEQFF
>-|TRBV7-3
CASSPRDTFYEQYF
>TRBD2|TRBV5-3
CARSNGLAAYNEQFF
>-|TRBV7-6
CASSMVASVASTDTQYF
>TRBD1|TRBV7-2
CASSPFGQGVGAFF
>TRBD2|TRBV4-1
CASSQAGGTGETQYF
>-|TRBV27
CASSSGSSTDTQYF
>-|TRBV19
CASTSSFYEQYF
>-|TRBV28
CASSLLALDGYTF
>-|TRBV7-3
CASSILPQETQYF
>-|TRBV12-1
CASSPPVSTGEAFF
>TRBD2|TRBV6-2/TRBV6-3
CASSLRQLGLAGGRSGANVLTF
>-|TRBV4-3
CASSQVRSSGNTIYF
>TRBD1|TRBV7-9
CASSADRGLRNGYTF
>-|TRBV3-1/TRBV3-2
CASSQAPPGLGAEHTQYF
>-|TRBV11-2
CASSLSPGTLNTEAFF
>-|TRBV5-4
CASSPPQGMNTEAFF
>-|TRBV3-1/TRBV3-2
CASSQDSPTMQETQYF
>TRBD1|TRBV7-8
CASSRSQGAGQPQHF
>-|TRBV7-2
CASSLAWGGISYNEQFF
>TRBD1|TRBV27
CASRFRQGNAEAFF
>TRBD2|TRBV6-1
CASSVTLAGSSGANVLTF
>-|TRBV18
CASSPPRSKWEDIRETQYF
>-|TRBV28
CASSPGLKNYGYTF
>TRBD1|TRBV18
CASSPPDSAGGEPQHF
>TRBD1|TRBV7-9
CASSLRARDRVEWSQYF
>-|TRBV3-1/TRBV3-2
CASGNRGGNYEQYF
>-|TRBV11-2
CASSFGGILYEQYF
>-|TRBV25-1
CASSAGVEDGYTF
>-|TRBV9
CASSVSSLNNEKLFF
>TRBD1|TRBV28
CASSSGQVPRNTIYF
>TRBD2|TRBV5-1
CASSGGLAGVETQYF
>-|TRBV29-1
CSALDSPGHGFF
>-|TRBV11-2
CASSFRAEAFF
>-|TRBV6-6
CASSYTGSSNQPQHF
>TRBD2|TRBV28
CASSRLAGRTDTQYF
>-|TRBV12-5
CASGLAPGVRETQYF
>-|TRBV3-1/TRBV3-2
CASSAMNTGELFF
>TRBD1|TRBV30
CAWNRPGTGVGSPLHF
>TRBD1|TRBV19
CASKDRANTEAFF
>-|TRBV15
CATSNPGDYIYEQYF
>-|TRBV3-1/TRBV3-2
CASKGGPAGVETQYF
>TRBD1|TRBV3-1/TRBV3-2
CASSRRQGANYGYTF
>TRBD1|TRBV2
CASSGTGDQPQHF